The 29 T cell receptor beta chains given below trace back to one sample, sequenced in a study of blood T cell repertoires in COVID-19. Here immunoSEQ multiplex PCR was the method, and the copy in TCRdb shows in-frame clones only, minus some. This sample has around 370,000 clones, with roughly 89% found just once. The sequenced sample was peripheral blood. Receptor source: a woman under 30 who had recovered from COVID-19.

The chain uses TRBV19 and TRBJ1-1, with D possibly being TRBD1 (5 bases). Germline V gives CDR1 LNHDA, CDR2 SQIVND (reference sequence). This CDR3 is built from 14 residues. Trimming removed 5 bases at V and 1 base at J, with 11 bases between. CDR3 coding DNA: TGTGCCAGTAGTTTACAGGCAACGAACACTGAAGCTTTCTTT. Protein: CASSLQATNTEAFF. Full variable domain (outside the CDR3, taken from reference TRBV19 and TRBJ1-1): DGGITQSPKYLFRKEGQNVTLSCEQNLNHDAMYWYRQDPGQGLRLIYYSQIVNDFQKGDIAEGYSVSREKKESFPLTVTSAQKNPTAFYLCASSLQATNTEAFFGQGTRLTVV.

The chain couples TRBV3-1 (or the pseudogene TRBV3-2) to TRBJ1-1; D ambiguous. Germline CDR1 is LGHDT and CDR2 is YNNKEL (reference sequence). Trimming shortened V by 4 bases and J by 6 bases, and 9 bases separated the two germline ends. The CDR3 runs 12 residues. The chain's CDR3 is CASSPPHAEAFF. The CDR3 bases are TGTGCCAGCAGCCCCCCCCATGCTGAAGCTTTCTTT.

The V call is TRBV28, the J call TRBJ1-1, with D possibly being TRBD1 (5 bases). Germline CDR1 reads MDHEN; CDR2 reads SYDVKM. V was clipped by 3 bases and J by 4 bases, with 18 bases between them. This CDR3 contains 16 residues. The CDR3 DNA reads as TGTGCCAGCAGTTTGTCCCCGGGGGGGATAGGCACTGAAGCTTTCTTT. This translates into CASSLSPGGIGTEAFF. Combining the CDR3 with reference TRBV28 and TRBJ1-1 gives the whole variable domain DVKVTQSSRYLVKRTGEKVFLECVQDMDHENMFWYRQDPGLGLRLIYFSYDVKMKEKGDIPEGYSVSREKKERFSLILESASTNQTSMYLCASSLSPGGIGTEAFFGQGTRLTVV.

The chain links TRBV5-6 to TRBJ1-3; the D is unclear. The CDR3 length is 16 residues. V lost 0 bases to trimming and J lost 0 bases, with 10 bases between them. Per the germline V gene, CDR1 is SGHDT and CDR2 is YYEEEE. CDR3: CASSLVPRGSGNTIYF. The CDR3 nucleotides read TGTGCCAGCAGCTTGGTCCCGCGGGGCTCTGGAAACACCATATATTTT.

CDR3 residues: CAGTGGRVDNEQFF. CDR3 sequence (DNA): TGTGCCGGTACCGGCGGGAGGGTTGACAATGAGCAGTTCTTC. The V and J genes are TRBV2 and TRBJ2-1; 9 nucleotides align to TRBD2. This CDR3 contains 14 residues. V was clipped by 11 bases and J by 5 bases; unmatched bases: 10. The germline V gene encodes CDR1 SNHLY and CDR2 FYNNEI.

This rearrangement joins TRBV28 to TRBJ2-3; perhaps TRBD2 as D (6 bases). The germline gives CDR1 MDHEN, CDR2 SYDVKM. The CDR3 totals 12 residues. Trimming took 3 bases from V and 5 from J, leaving 6 bases between them. CDR3 nucleotides: TGTGCCAGCAGTTTCGGGGGAGATACGCAGTATTTT. Translation gives CASSFGGDTQYF.

The DNA for the CDR3 is TGCGCCAGCAGCTTGGGAGGCGGGATGGTAGATACGCAGTATTTT. It specifies CASSLGGGMVDTQYF. The chain employs TRBV5-1 and TRBJ2-3, with a possible D match to TRBD2 (6 bases). Trimming removed 0 bases at V and 5 bases at J, with 13 bases between. CDR1 is SGHRS, CDR2 YFSETQ, per germline. The CDR3 loop spans 15 amino acids. Full variable domain (missing parts from reference TRBV5-1 and TRBJ2-3): KAGVTQTPRYLIKTRGQQVTLSCSPISGHRSVSWYQQTPGQGLQFLFEYFSETQRNKGNFPGRFSGRQFSNSRSEMNVSTLELGDSALYLCASSLGGGMVDTQYFGPGTRLTVL.

The gene calls are TRBV14 and TRBJ1-1; 7 bases are a match to TRBD1. CDR1 is SGHDN and CDR2 is FVKESK in the germline V gene. The CDR3 extends over 15 amino acids. V shed 4 bases and J 5 bases; nucleotides not matched to a gene: 10. The CDR3 protein is CASSPERGRGTEAFF. CDR3 bases: TGTGCCAGCAGCCCAGAGAGGGGGCGTGGGACTGAAGCTTTCTTT.

V gene TRBV19 combines with J gene TRBJ2-1; 8 nucleotides line up with TRBD2. CDR3 length equals 16 residues. After removal of 2 bases from V and 6 bases from J, the junction contained 9 bases not matched to a gene. The germline V gene encodes CDR1 LNHDA and CDR2 SQIVND (reference sequence). Here the CDR3 DNA reads TGTGCCAGTAGTATATCCACGGGAGGGCCTTTCAATGAGCAGTTCTTC. Amino acids: CASSISTGGPFNEQFF.

The V and J genes are TRBV7-2 and TRBJ2-5, with a possible D match to TRBD1 (8 bases). CDR1 and CDR2 from the germline V gene are SGHTA and FQGNSA. V lost 2 bases, J lost 5 bases, and 15 bases lay in between. The CDR3 is 15 residues long. The chain's CDR3 is CASSLRTGRGETQYF. CDR3 DNA sequence: TGTGCCAGCAGCTTAAGGACAGGGAGGGGCGAGACCCAGTACTTC.

This chain joins TRBV6-5 and TRBJ2-2; 12 bases align to TRBD2. From germline, CDR1 is MNHEY and CDR2 SVGAGI. The CDR3 is 15 residues long. CDR3 sequence reads: CASRLAGGLTGELFF. For the CDR3, the DNA is TGTGCATCGCGGCTAGCGGGAGGGCTCACCGGGGAGCTGTTTTTT.

J is TRBJ2-4 and V is TRBV27, with D perhaps TRBD2 (5 bases). The CDR3 is 13 amino acids. CDR1 and CDR2 (germline): MNHEY, SMNVEV (reference sequence). The ends were cut back, 3 bases at V and 8 bases at J, with 11 bases in the middle. The CDR3 protein is CASSFSNGDIQYF. The CDR3 DNA reads TGTGCCAGCAGTTTTTCCAACGGGGACATTCAGTACTTC.

The chain recombines TRBV18 with TRBJ2-7, with 7 bases that match TRBD1. V gave up 3 bases and J gave up 3 bases; unmatched junction bases: 5. CDR1 is KGHSH and CDR2 is LQKENI in the germline V gene. The CDR3 covers 14 residues. The DNA of the CDR3 is TGTGCCAGCTCACCCCGACAGGGTGGCTACGAGCAGTACGTC. Translating gives CASSPRQGGYEQYV.

The J gene is TRBJ2-1, the V gene TRBV19; the match to TRBD2 covers 10 bases. Germline lookup yields CDR1 LNHDA and CDR2 SQIVND (reference sequence). V gave up 7 bases and J gave up 7 bases; unmatched junction bases: 10. The CDR3 loop spans 15 amino acids. DNA for the CDR3: TGTGCCAGTAAGAGCGGGAGGGCCGATTCGAATGAGCAGTTCTTC. Translated: CASKSGRADSNEQFF.

CDR3 sequence: CASSRGDRYQETQYF. CDR3 nucleotide sequence: TGTGCCAGCAGCCGGGGGGACAGGTACCAAGAGACCCAGTACTTC. The chain carries TRBV14 and TRBJ2-5; 8 nucleotides agree with TRBD1. The CDR3 length is 15 residues. J was trimmed by 0 bases and V by 4 bases; bases with no gene match: 4. The germline V gene has CDR1 SGHDN and CDR2 FVKESK.

This chain joins TRBV10-1 and TRBJ2-1; D is unresolved. CDR3 length equals 16 residues. The V gene lost 2 bases and the J gene lost 8 bases, with 19 bases spanning the gap. From germline, CDR1 is WNHNN and CDR2 SYGVQD (reference sequence). The CDR3 loop reads CASSEKPPVSLDEQFF. As DNA, the CDR3 is TGCGCCAGCAGTGAGAAACCCCCAGTGTCTCTTGATGAGCAGTTCTTC.

A note on this clone: Relative to the germline gene, one junction end is altered; a read error may explain this. The chain uses TRBV30 and TRBJ2-1, with 8 bases identical to TRBD1. CDR1 and CDR2 (germline): GTSNPN, SVGIG (reference sequence). There are 16 residues in the CDR3. For the CDR3, the DNA is TGTGCGTGGACCGGGACAGGCAGTAACTCCTACAATGAGCAGTTCTTC. Protein product: CAWTGTGSNSYNEQFF. The complete variable domain, with remaining parts taken from reference TRBV30 and TRBJ2-1, reads SQTIHQWPATLVQPVGSPLSLECTVEGTSNPNLYWYRQAAGRGLQLLFYSVGIGQISSEVPQNLSASRPQDRQFILSSKKLLLSDSGFYLCAWTGTGSNSYNEQFFGPGTRLTVL.

V usage is TRBV7-9 and J usage is TRBJ2-7; maybe TRBD2 (5 bases). Germline CDR1 SEHNR, CDR2 FQNEAQ (reference sequence). Trimming removed 5 bases from V and 2 bases from J, with 22 bases in between. The CDR3 is 17 amino acids. CDR3 nucleotides: TGTGCCAGCAGCCCGAGGGATTCGGGATCCCATCCCTACGAGCAGTACGTC. Amino acids: CASSPRDSGSHPYEQYV.

This clone came up a few times. The chain combines TRBV19 with TRBJ2-2; 7 bases line up with TRBD2. Unmatched junction bases numbered 9, after V lost 5 bases and J lost 6 bases. The germline gives CDR1 LNHDA, CDR2 SQIVND (reference sequence). The CDR3 has 15 residues. CDR3 sequence (DNA): TGTGCCAGTAGTGGTTGGAGCGGGAAACCCGGGGAGCTGTTTTTT. Its protein is CASSGWSGKPGELFF.

This chain uses TRBV27 with TRBJ1-5, with 7 bases lining up with TRBD1. Germline trimming cut 6 bases from V and 6 bases from J; bases unmatched to any gene: 8. CDR1 MNHEY and CDR2 SMNVEV come from the germline V gene (reference sequence). CDR3 size: 14 residues. DNA of the CDR3: TGTGCCAGCAGCCCGACAGGGTATGGTCAGCCCCAGCATTTT. Protein sequence: CASSPTGYGQPQHF.

The chain combines TRBV20-1 with TRBJ1-1; D not resolved. Per the germline V gene, CDR1 is DFQATT and CDR2 is SNEGSKA (reference sequence). The CDR3 consists of 11 residues. V dropped 3 bases and J dropped 4 bases, with 6 bases sitting between them. CDR3 nucleotides: TGCAGTGCTAGTGGGAGCACTGAAGCTTTCTTT. Its protein product is CSASGSTEAFF.

This chain uses TRBV18 with TRBJ1-2; D is ambiguous. The CDR3 runs 13 residues. Trimming cost V 3 bases and J 6 bases, with 11 bases left between them. Germline V gene data show CDR1 as KGHSH and CDR2 as LQKENI. CDR3 nucleotides: TGTGCCAGCTCACCTTCGGGGTTTAATGGCTACACCTTC. This gives the protein CASSPSGFNGYTF.

J is TRBJ1-2 and V is TRBV7-2; 8 nucleotides align to TRBD1. The CDR3 loop spans 15 amino acids. Germline assignment: CDR1 SGHTA and CDR2 FQGNSA. Losses at the gene ends were 5 bases for V and 4 bases for J; bases not matched to a gene: 9. CDR3 protein: CASSPNRGSLYGYTF. The CDR3 DNA follows: TGTGCCAGCAGCCCGAACAGGGGGAGCCTCTATGGCTACACCTTC.

This rearrangement joins TRBV9 to TRBJ2-7, with D unresolved. V was clipped by 0 bases and J by 6 bases, with 16 bases between them. The germline V gene has CDR1 SGDLS and CDR2 YYNGEE. The CDR3 runs 15 residues. The CDR3 DNA reads as TGTGCCAGCAGCGTAGTGAGATACCCTAGTTTCGAGCAGTACGTC. Translating it yields CASSVVRYPSFEQYV.

The chain couples TRBV5-6 to TRBJ2-1; possibly TRBD2 for D (6 bases). The CDR3 loop spans 16 amino acids. Trimming cost V 5 bases and J 2 bases, with 17 bases left between them. Germline V CDR1 and CDR2: SGHDT, YYEEEE. The CDR3 nucleotides read TGTGCCAGCAGTGTGAGGGGAGGTGCCACCTACAATGAGCAGTTCTTC. Protein: CASSVRGGATYNEQFF.

V and J are TRBV19 and TRBJ2-1, with D possibly TRBD1 on 9 matching bases. CDR1 and CDR2 from the germline V gene are LNHDA and SQIVND (reference sequence). CDR3 length: 18 amino acids. V was pared by 5 bases and J by 3 bases, with 23 bases between. The CDR3 DNA follows: TGTGCCAGTAGTCTCGACAGGGGGGGACTAGTTCTCTACAATGAGCAGTTCTTC. Amino acid sequence: CASSLDRGGLVLYNEQFF.

The gene calls are TRBV7-2 and TRBJ2-1, with no clear D. Germline V lookup: CDR1 SGHTA, CDR2 FQGNSA. The CDR3 contains 15 residues. The V gene lost 5 bases and the J gene lost 3 bases, with 14 bases spanning the gap. The DNA of the CDR3 is TGTGCCAGCAGCCGCCCTGGGCAGAGCTACAATGAGCAGTTCTTC. Encoded protein: CASSRPGQSYNEQFF. Variable domain in full (rest from reference TRBV7-2 and TRBJ2-1): GAGVSQSPSNKVTEKGKDVELRCDPISGHTALYWYRQSLGQGLEFLIYFQGNSAPDKSGLPSDRFSAERTGGSVSTLTIQRTQQEDSAVYLCASSRPGQSYNEQFFGPGTRLTVL.

The genes are TRBV6-2 or TRBV6-3 and TRBJ1-2; 9 positions agree with TRBD1. Losses at the gene ends were 5 bases for V and 4 bases for J; bases not matched to a gene: 5. This CDR3 is built from 14 residues. The V gene's germline CDR1 is MNHEY and CDR2 SVGEGT. This chain's CDR3 is CASSPGQGPYGYTF. The CDR3 DNA reads TGTGCCAGCAGTCCGGGACAGGGACCCTATGGCTACACCTTC.

The chain joins TRBV5-4 to TRBJ2-1, with D possibly TRBD1 on 5 matching bases. The V and J ends lost 4 bases and 5 bases respectively, with 22 bases between them. This CDR3 comprises 17 residues. Germline V gene sequence: CDR1 SGHNT, CDR2 YYREEE (reference sequence). The CDR3 DNA sequence: TGTGCCAGCAGCCCAGGGTACGGCGAGCCAAAGAACAATGAGCAGTTCTTC. This codes for CASSPGYGEPKNNEQFF. Variable domain in full (rest from reference TRBV5-4 and TRBJ2-1): ETGVTQSPTHLIKTRGQQVTLRCSSQSGHNTVSWYQQALGQGPQFIFQYYREEENGRGNFPPRFSGLQFPNYSSELNVNALELDDSALYLCASSPGYGEPKNNEQFFGPGTRLTVL.